This note documents a single T cell receptor beta chain sequence. This sample is part of a study of blood T cell repertoires in COVID-19. At the level of the study: The origin of the acute and convalescent COVID-19 samples was the United States, Italy and Spain. From T cells, B-cell-depleted T cells, or PBMCs came the material, which was cDNA or gDNA.

Original data processing: Cell counts per sample came from amplifying reference gene primers. Repertoires were generated with immunoSEQ multiplex PCR, while TCRdb's copy carries only in-frame clones and drops some. D and trimming were read from the DNA, whereas the V and J calls and clone size are those reported in that table. The table lists about 110,000 clones, approximately 65% of them singletons, with over 6% in the top ten. The CDR3 sequence is 15 residues long. Germline V gene lookup returns CDR1 ENHRY and CDR2 SYGVKD. J gave up 3 bases and V 7 bases, and 11 bases lay outside the gene matches.

This receptor was identified in a woman aged 55-70 years with acute or convalescent COVID-19. Material for sequencing was peripheral blood. V and J are TRBV10-3 and TRBJ2-7, with 8 bases fitting TRBD1. Written as DNA, the CDR3 is TGTGCCATCACCCCTGGAGGACAGGGAATCTACGAGCAGTACTTC. Protein sequence: CAITPGGQGIYEQYF.